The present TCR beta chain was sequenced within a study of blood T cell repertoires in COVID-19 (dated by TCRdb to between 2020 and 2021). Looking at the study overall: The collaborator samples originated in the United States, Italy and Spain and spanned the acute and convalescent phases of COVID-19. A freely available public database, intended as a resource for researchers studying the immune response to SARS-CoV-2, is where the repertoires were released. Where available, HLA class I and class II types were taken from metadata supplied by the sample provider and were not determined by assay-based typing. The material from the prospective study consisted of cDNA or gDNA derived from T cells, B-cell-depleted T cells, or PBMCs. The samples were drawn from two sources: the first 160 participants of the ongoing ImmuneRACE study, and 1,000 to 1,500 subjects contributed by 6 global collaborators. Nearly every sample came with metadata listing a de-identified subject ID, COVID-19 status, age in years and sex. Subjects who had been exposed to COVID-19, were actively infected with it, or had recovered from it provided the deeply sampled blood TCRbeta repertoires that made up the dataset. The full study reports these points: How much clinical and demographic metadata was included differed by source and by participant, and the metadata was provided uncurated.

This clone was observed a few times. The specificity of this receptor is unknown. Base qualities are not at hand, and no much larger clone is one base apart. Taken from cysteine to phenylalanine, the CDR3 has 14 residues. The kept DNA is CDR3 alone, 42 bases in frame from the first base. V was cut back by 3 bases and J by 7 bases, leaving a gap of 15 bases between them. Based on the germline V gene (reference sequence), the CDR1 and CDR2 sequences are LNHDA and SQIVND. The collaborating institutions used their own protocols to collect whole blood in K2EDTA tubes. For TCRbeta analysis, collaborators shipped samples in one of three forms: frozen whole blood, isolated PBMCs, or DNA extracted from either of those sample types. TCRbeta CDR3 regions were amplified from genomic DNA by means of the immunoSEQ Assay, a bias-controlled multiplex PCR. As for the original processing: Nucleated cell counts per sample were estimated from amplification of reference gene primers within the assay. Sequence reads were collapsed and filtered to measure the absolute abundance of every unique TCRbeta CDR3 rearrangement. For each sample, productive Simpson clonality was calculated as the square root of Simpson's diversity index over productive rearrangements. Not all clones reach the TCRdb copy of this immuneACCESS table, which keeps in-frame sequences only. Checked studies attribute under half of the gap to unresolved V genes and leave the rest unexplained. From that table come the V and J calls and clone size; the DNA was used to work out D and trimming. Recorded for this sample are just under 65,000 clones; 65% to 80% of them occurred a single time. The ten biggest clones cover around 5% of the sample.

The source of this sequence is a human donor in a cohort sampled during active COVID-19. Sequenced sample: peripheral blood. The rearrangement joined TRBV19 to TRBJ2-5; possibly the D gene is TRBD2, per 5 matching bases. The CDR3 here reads CASSIVPREGTQYF. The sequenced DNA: TGTGCCAGTAGTATTGTCCCCCGGGAAGGGACCCAGTACTTC.